These T cell receptor beta chains were read from a single sample in a study of blood T cell repertoires in COVID-19. Using immunoSEQ multiplex PCR, the repertoire was profiled, and TCRdb retains in-frame clones only, with some absent. The table records tens of thousands of clones, about 80% of them present only once. The sequenced material came from peripheral blood. These receptors were taken from a woman of 80 years or more with acute or convalescent COVID-19. CDR3s include the opening cysteine and the closing phenylalanine or tryptophan. A D gene is named only where the DNA matches it firmly. Some rows have no size entry. The others give once, few or many, or a class for an expanded clone.

d_call	j_call	clone_size	v_call	cdr3_aa	cdr3_nt
.	TRBJ2-2	.	TRBV2	CASLSEATGELFF	TGTGCCAGCTTATCGGAAGCGACCGGGGAGCTGTTTTTT
TRBD2	TRBJ2-2	many	TRBV6-1	CASSGGRGGPPGELFF	TGTGCCAGCAGTGGGGGCCGCGGGGGGCCCCCCGGGGAGCTGTTTTTT
.	TRBJ1-1	.	TRBV21-1	CASSNLRTGDLTGAFF	TGTGCCAGCAGCAACCTAAGGACAGGGGACCTAACTGGAGCTTTCTTT
.	TRBJ2-1	.	TRBV11-3	CASSLDGTSHNEQFF	TGTGCCAGCAGCTTAGATGGGACATCCCACAATGAGCAGTTCTTC
TRBD1	TRBJ2-7	.	TRBV4-3	CASSRGTGVYEQYF	TGCGCCAGCAGCCGAGGGACAGGGGTCTACGAGCAGTACTTC
.	TRBJ2-7	.	TRBV21-1	CASSKGYVRDRGFYEQYF	TGTGCCAGCAGCAAGGGCTACGTCCGGGACAGGGGGTTCTACGAGCAGTACTTC
TRBD1	TRBJ1-3	.	TRBV5-1	CASSTQGGSGNTIYF	TGCGCCAGCAGCACACAGGGGGGCTCTGGAAACACCATATATTTT
.	TRBJ2-1	.	TRBV11-2	CASSPGLEQFF	TGTGCCAGCAGCCCGGGACTCGAGCAGTTCTTC
.	TRBJ2-7	.	TRBV2	CASSGQSYEQYF	TGTGCCAGCAGTGGACAGTCCTACGAGCAGTACTTC
TRBD2	TRBJ2-3	.	TRBV7-2	CASRAGGRPDTQYF	TGTGCCAGCAGGGCGGGGGGACGGCCAGATACGCAGTATTTT
.	TRBJ2-4	.	TRBV7-9	CASSLEDFLGDIQYF	TGTGCCAGCAGCTTAGAGGACTTCCTAGGAGACATTCAGTACTTC